Listed below are T cell receptor beta chains from one sample, sequenced in a study of cytotoxic CD8 clonotypes in ibrutinib-treated CLL. This table comes from immunoSEQ multiplex PCR, and its TCRdb copy is limited to in-frame clones, with some not included. The sample includes roughly 200,000 clones, 79% of them seen just once. Sequenced material: PBMCs, taken after 12 months of ibrutinib treatment. These receptors were collected from a human donor with chronic lymphocytic leukemia. CDR3s include the opening cysteine and the closing phenylalanine or tryptophan. A D gene is named only where the DNA matches it firmly. Size tells how often a clone was seen (once, few, many) or the class of an expanded clone, and some rows leave it out.

v_gene	d_gene	abundance	j_gene	CDR3aa	CDR3nt
TRBV5-1	-	-	TRBJ1-4	CASSLSGINEKLFF	TGCGCCAGCAGCTTGTCAGGGATTAATGAAAAACTGTTTTTT
TRBV11-2	TRBD1	-	TRBJ2-7	CASSFQGAPMDEQYF	TGTGCCAGCAGCTTTCAGGGGGCGCCGATGGACGAGCAGTACTTC
TRBV5-1	-	-	TRBJ2-5	CASSPGVPGLETQYF	TGCGCCAGCAGCCCTGGAGTCCCAGGGCTTGAGACCCAGTACTTC
TRBV7-9	-	-	TRBJ2-7	CASSPSGLRYEQYF	TGTGCCAGCAGCCCCTCGGGGTTGAGGTACGAGCAGTACTTC
TRBV19	-	many	TRBJ1-1	CASVPPRGGRTEAFF	TGTGCCAGCGTTCCGCCGCGGGGGGGACGCACTGAAGCTTTCTTT
TRBV9	-	-	TRBJ1-3	CASSVESAGNTIYF	TGTGCCAGCAGCGTAGAATCAGCGGGAAACACCATATATTTT
TRBV10-2	-	-	TRBJ2-7	CASSDLQGTAHEQYF	TGCGCCAGCAGTGATCTGCAGGGAACGGCCCACGAGCAGTACTTC
TRBV18	-	-	TRBJ2-5	CASSPRRAIGETQYF	TGTGCCAGCTCACCACGGCGCGCTATTGGAGAGACCCAGTACTTC
TRBV25-1	-	-	TRBJ1-1	CASNGWGGGNTEAFF	TGTGCCAGCAACGGGTGGGGTGGAGGGAACACTGAAGCTTTCTTT
TRBV7-9	-	few	TRBJ2-2	CASSLGQGYTGELFF	TGTGCCAGCAGCTTAGGCCAGGGGTACACCGGGGAGCTGTTTTTT
TRBV7-3	-	-	TRBJ2-7	CASNDPGGEQYF	TGTGCCAGCAACGACCCGGGTGGCGAGCAGTACTTC
TRBV27	-	-	TRBJ2-5	CASSYRGGQETQYF	TGTGCCAGCAGTTACAGGGGAGGTCAAGAGACCCAGTACTTC
TRBV5-1	-	-	TRBJ1-1	CASTGPPRYTEAFF	TGCGCCAGCACGGGGCCCCCGAGGTACACTGAAGCTTTCTTT
TRBV6-1	TRBD2	-	TRBJ2-3	CASSELAGGSDTQYF	TGTGCCAGCAGTGAACTAGCGGGAGGCTCAGATACGCAGTATTTT
TRBV5-1	-	-	TRBJ1-4	CASNPTGSTNEKLFF	TGCGCCAGCAACCCGACAGGCTCAACTAATGAAAAACTGTTTTTT
TRBV5-4	-	once	TRBJ1-2	CASSSRTANNYGYTF	TGTGCCAGCAGCTCTCGGACAGCCAATAACTATGGCTACACCTTC
TRBV19	-	once	TRBJ1-1	CASSIRTVNTEAFF	TGTGCCAGTAGTATTAGGACCGTGAACACTGAAGCTTTCTTT
TRBV5-4	TRBD2	few	TRBJ2-7	CASSFSGSGYEQYF	TGTGCCAGCAGCTTCTCCGGTAGCGGGTACGAGCAGTACTTC
TRBV5-5	TRBD2	-	TRBJ2-7	CASSLGAGEGYEQYF	TGTGCCAGCAGCTTGGGGGCGGGAGAAGGGTACGAGCAGTACTTC
TRBV6-5	-	-	TRBJ2-6	CASSATLGGANVLTF	TGTGCCAGCAGCGCGACCCTGGGTGGGGCCAACGTCCTGACTTTC
TRBV19	TRBD1	-	TRBJ2-1	CASSRQGVGEQFF	TGTGCCAGTAGCCGACAGGGGGTTGGTGAGCAGTTCTTC
TRBV7-9	-	-	TRBJ2-2	CASSLEGRENTGELFF	TGTGCCAGCAGCTTAGAAGGCAGGGAGAACACCGGGGAGCTGTTTTTT
TRBV19	-	-	TRBJ2-2	CASSNLNTGELFF	TGTGCCAGTTCGAACCTAAACACCGGGGAGCTGTTTTTT
TRBV5-6	TRBD1	once	TRBJ2-7	CASSPYRDSYEQYF	TGTGCCAGCAGCCCTTACCGGGACAGCTACGAGCAGTACTTC
TRBV2	-	once	TRBJ1-5	CASSQGGGRTQPQHF	TGTGCCAGCAGTCAAGGGGGGGGGAGGACTCAGCCCCAGCATTTT
TRBV6-5	TRBD1	-	TRBJ2-7	CASSYSGTGLGDEQYF	TGTGCCAGCAGTTACTCTGGGACAGGCCTAGGCGACGAGCAGTACTTC
TRBV30	-	-	TRBJ1-4	CAWSRQSNEKLFF	TGTGCCTGGAGTCGACAGTCTAATGAAAAACTGTTTTTT
TRBV5-4	TRBD1	-	TRBJ2-3	CASSFTGTGADTQYF	TGTGCCAGCAGCTTCACCGGGACAGGGGCAGATACGCAGTATTTT
TRBV6-6	-	-	TRBJ2-1	CASSYSAPYNEQFF	TGTGCCAGCAGTTACTCGGCCCCGTACAATGAGCAGTTCTTC
TRBV19	TRBD1	-	TRBJ2-5	CASSVGTAKETQYF	TGTGCCAGTAGTGTGGGGACAGCCAAAGAGACCCAGTACTTC
TRBV11-3	-	-	TRBJ2-2	CASSRTVNTGELFF	TGTGCCAGCAGCAGGACAGTGAACACCGGGGAGCTGTTTTTT
TRBV28	TRBD1	-	TRBJ2-7	CASSLRTGGHYEQYF	TGTGCCAGCAGTTTAAGGACAGGGGGCCACTACGAGCAGTACTTC
TRBV9	TRBD2	-	TRBJ2-1	CASSPGLAGPPVHEQFF	TGTGCCAGCAGCCCCGGACTAGCGGGCCCCCCTGTCCATGAGCAGTTCTTC
TRBV11-2	-	once	TRBJ2-5	CASSLNSGGQETQYF	TGTGCCAGCAGCTTAAACTCTGGGGGTCAAGAGACCCAGTACTTC
TRBV27	-	-	TRBJ2-7	CASRSQGHEQYF	TGTGCCAGCAGGTCTCAAGGGCACGAGCAGTACTTC
TRBV7-3	TRBD2	-	TRBJ2-2	CASSFGTSGGTGELFF	TGTGCCAGCAGCTTCGGGACTAGCGGAGGCACCGGGGAGCTGTTTTTT
TRBV15	-	once	TRBJ2-3	CATSSGPAGTTDTQYF	TGTGCCACCAGCAGTGGCCCGGCGGGGACCACAGATACGCAGTATTTT
TRBV27	-	-	TRBJ1-1	CASSALGLNTEAFF	TGTGCCAGCAGTGCCCTCGGGTTGAACACTGAAGCTTTCTTT
TRBV9	-	-	TRBJ2-7	CASSVEGAGWSYEQYF	TGTGCCAGCAGCGTAGAAGGGGCAGGGTGGTCCTACGAGCAGTACTTC
TRBV6-5	TRBD1	-	TRBJ1-1	CASSYGTGLQAFF	TGTGCCAGCAGTTACGGGACAGGTCTTCAAGCTTTCTTT
TRBV6-5	-	few	TRBJ1-2	CASSNPLRHGYTF	TGTGCCAGCAGTAACCCGTTACGGCATGGCTACACCTTC
TRBV5-1	TRBD1	-	TRBJ1-2	CASSLAGTGGAADGYTF	TGCGCCAGCAGCTTAGCGGGGACAGGGGGCGCGGCGGATGGCTACACCTTC
TRBV5-6	-	-	TRBJ2-7	CASSLTASYEQYF	TGTGCCAGCAGCTTGACGGCCTCCTACGAGCAGTACTTC
TRBV2	TRBD1	-	TRBJ1-4	CASKLPDRAGNEKLFF	TGTGCCAGCAAACTTCCTGACAGGGCTGGTAATGAAAAACTGTTTTTT
TRBV6-1	-	once	TRBJ2-5	CASRVGAQETQYF	TGTGCCAGCAGGGTCGGGGCCCAAGAGACCCAGTACTTC
TRBV6-6	-	-	TRBJ2-1	CASSSGLFAGEQFF	TGTGCCAGCAGCTCCGGACTATTTGCTGGTGAGCAGTTCTTC
TRBV6-5	-	-	TRBJ2-7	CASSRIPQGREEQYF	TGTGCCAGCAGTCGAATTCCCCAGGGCAGGGAAGAGCAGTACTTC
TRBV13	-	few	TRBJ2-7	CASSLGGPYEQYF	TGTGCCAGCAGCTTAGGCGGGCCCTACGAGCAGTACTTC
TRBV27	-	-	TRBJ1-4	CASSMGGRLNEKLFF	TGTGCCAGCAGCATGGGGGGCAGACTTAATGAAAAACTGTTTTTT
TRBV6-4	-	-	TRBJ2-2	CASSSDSTGELFF	TGTGCCAGCAGTTCGGACAGCACCGGGGAGCTGTTTTTT
TRBV10-3	-	-	TRBJ2-6	CAITGTSGANVLTF	TGTGCCATTACAGGGACCTCTGGGGCCAACGTCCTGACTTTC
TRBV6-1	-	-	TRBJ1-3	CASTGRSLSGNTIYF	TGTGCCAGCACGGGTCGGTCCTTATCTGGAAACACCATATATTTT
TRBV18	-	few	TRBJ2-6	CASSPSLAGGANVLTF	TGTGCCAGCTCACCATCCCTGGCTGGTGGGGCCAACGTCCTGACTTTC
TRBV4-1	-	-	TRBJ1-6	CASSQDPSGEGSPLHF	TGCGCCAGCAGCCAAGATCCGTCAGGGGAAGGATCACCCCTCCACTTT
TRBV7-9	TRBD2	-	TRBJ2-7	CASSLGALAGESEQYF	TGTGCCAGCAGCTTAGGGGCACTAGCGGGAGAGAGTGAGCAGTACTTC
TRBV4-1	-	-	TRBJ1-3	CASSQPRDGSSGNTIYF	TGCGCCAGCAGCCAGCCCCGGGACGGGAGCTCTGGAAACACCATATATTTT